A selection of T cell receptor beta chains follows, all from one sample in a study of identical twins. TCRdb redid the calling of the 5' RACE reads with MiXCR, one entry per CDR3 protein. Here the sample spans about 200,000 distinct CDR3 sequences, around a tenth being singletons. Sequencing was done on a sample of memory (CD45RO+) T cells sorted from blood. These receptor sequences come from a woman younger than 30 in good health. Each CDR3 is given with its conserved first and last residue. The D gene is left open where the match is weak. Some rows have no size entry. The others give once, few or many, or a class for an expanded clone.

j_call clone_size d_call v_call cdr3_nt cdr3_aa
TRBJ2-7 . TRBD2 TRBV3-1 TGTGCCAGCAGCCGAGGGACTAGCGGGAGGAGCCACGAGCAGTACTTC CASSRGTSGRSHEQYF
TRBJ1-2 . . TRBV19 TGTGCCAGTAGTATCCTAGGAGCCCCGGGGGGCTACACCTTC CASSILGAPGGYTF
TRBJ1-5 . . TRBV19 TGTGCCAGTAGTTTTGAACCAGTCAATCAGCCCCAGCATTTT CASSFEPVNQPQHF
TRBJ2-7 few TRBD1 TRBV9 TGTGCCAGCAGCCTAGGGACAGGGATCACCTACGAGCAGTACTTC CASSLGTGITYEQYF
TRBJ1-5 many . TRBV27 TGTGCCAGCAGCCTCGAGGGCCTCTATACTCAGCCCCAGCATTTT CASSLEGLYTQPQHF
TRBJ2-7 few TRBD2 TRBV12-3/TRBV12-4 TGTGCCAGCGCGGGGCGGGAGGAATACGAGCAGTACTTC CASAGREEYEQYF
TRBJ2-1 few TRBD1 TRBV12-5 TGTGCTAGTGGTTTGGCCCGGGACAGCTTCGGCAATGAGCAGTTCTTC CASGLARDSFGNEQFF
TRBJ1-2 . . TRBV6-1 TGTGCCAGCAAAGCGGGACGCGGGACCTCTAACTATGGCTACACCTTC CASKAGRGTSNYGYTF
TRBJ2-7 few TRBD1 TRBV20-1 TGCAGTGCTAGTGAGGGGGCAGGTTACTACGAGCAGTACTTC CSASEGAGYYEQYF
TRBJ2-3 few TRBD1 TRBV18 TGTGCCAGCTCGGGACAGCAATACACAGATACGCAGTATTTT CASSGQQYTDTQYF
TRBJ2-2 . . TRBV7-2 TGTGCCAGCAAGTACCGGGACGCAGAAACCGGGGAGCTGTTTTTT CASKYRDAETGELFF
TRBJ2-1 many TRBD1 TRBV5-1 TGCGCCAGCAGCTTGATAAGCCGGACAGGCGGCAATGAGCAGTTCTTC CASSLISRTGGNEQFF
TRBJ1-2 . . TRBV2 TGTGCCAGCATTATGGGAGCCTATGGCTACACCTTC CASIMGAYGYTF
TRBJ1-4 many TRBD1 TRBV7-2 TGTGCCAGCAGCTTCCACAGGGGGGAACTGTTTTTT CASSFHRGELFF
TRBJ2-7 many . TRBV5-1 TGCGCCAGCAGCTATCAGAGCCGGGGGCCCGGGGAGCAGTACTTC CASSYQSRGPGEQYF
TRBJ2-7 . . TRBV29-1 TGCAGCGTTTCGTCACAGGACCCCTACGAGCAGTACTTC CSVSSQDPYEQYF
TRBJ2-7 few TRBD2 TRBV20-1 TGCAGTGCTGGGACTAGCGGGGCTTACGAGCAGTACTTC CSAGTSGAYEQYF
TRBJ2-7 few TRBD2 TRBV7-2 TGTGCCAGCAGCAGAAATAGCGGGAGGGCCGAGCAGTACTTC CASSRNSGRAEQYF
TRBJ1-6 . . TRBV2 TGTGCCAGCACCGGGGAGAGCTCCTATAATTCACCCCTCCACTTT CASTGESSYNSPLHF
TRBJ1-1 few . TRBV25-1 TGTGCCAGCAGTGAATATGGGGCGAACACTGAAGCTTTCTTT CASSEYGANTEAFF
TRBJ1-5 many . TRBV12-3/TRBV12-4 TGTGCCAGCAGTTTGCGTAGCAATCAGCCCCAGCATTTT CASSLRSNQPQHF
TRBJ1-6 many . TRBV9 TGTGCCAGCAGCTATCGAGATTCACCCCTCCACTTT CASSYRDSPLHF
TRBJ2-2 many TRBD2 TRBV6-4 TGTGCCAGCAGTGAAACTAGCGGGGGGAACACCGGGGAGCTGTTTTTT CASSETSGGNTGELFF
TRBJ2-7 few TRBD1 TRBV25-1 TGTGCCAGCAGTGGGACAGGGCGGTACGAGCAGTACTTC CASSGTGRYEQYF
TRBJ1-2 . . TRBV12-3/TRBV12-4 TGTGCCAGCACTGCGGGACGGGACTATGGCTACACCTTC CASTAGRDYGYTF
TRBJ2-5 many TRBD2 TRBV18 TGTGCCAGCTCAGCGGGAGGGCCAGAGACCCAGTACTTC CASSAGGPETQYF